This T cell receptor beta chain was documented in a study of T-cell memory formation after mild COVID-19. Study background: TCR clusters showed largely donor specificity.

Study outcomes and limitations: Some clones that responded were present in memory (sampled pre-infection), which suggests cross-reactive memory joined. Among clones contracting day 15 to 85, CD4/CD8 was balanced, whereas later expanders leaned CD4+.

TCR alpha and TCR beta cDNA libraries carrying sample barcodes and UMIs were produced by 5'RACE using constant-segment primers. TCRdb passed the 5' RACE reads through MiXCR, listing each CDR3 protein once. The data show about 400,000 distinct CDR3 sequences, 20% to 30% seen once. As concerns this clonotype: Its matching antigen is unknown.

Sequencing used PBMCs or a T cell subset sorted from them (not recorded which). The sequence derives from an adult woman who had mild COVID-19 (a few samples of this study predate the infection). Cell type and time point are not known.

The CDR3 region is CASSMGQRTDTQYF. The CDR3 DNA sequence: TGTGCCAGTAGTATGGGACAGCGCACAGATACGCAGTATTTT. This sequence joins TRBV19 and TRBJ2-3; TRBD1 aligns across 7 bases. Looked up from germline, CDR1 is LNHDA and CDR2 is SQIVND (reference sequence). The CDR3 is made up of 14 amino acids. J lost 1 base, V lost 3 bases, and 1 base had no gene match.